This T cell receptor (beta chain) was recovered during a study of T cell repertoires in cytomegalovirus infection. Study-level background: Indications of both CMV infection and matching HLA type were provided by public TCR beta signatures.

On this clonotype: The antigen is unknown. The CDR3 carries no conserved terminal phenylalanine or tryptophan, so it likely arises from a read error.

Findings of the study overall: CMV-specific TCR beta clonotypes restricted by HLA-C dominated the ex vivo response.

The CDR3 runs 14 residues. V was pared by 3 bases and J by 4 bases, with 9 bases between. Germline values: CDR1 SEHNR, CDR2 FQNEAQ (reference sequence). One entry per CDR3 protein, called by TCRdb with MiXCR from the reads. The sample includes some 440,000 distinct CDR3 sequences, roughly 31% seen only once; the top ten take 12% to 15%. The clonotype comes from a human donor in good health (CMV status not recorded). Some clones in this sample may be carry-over from other donors' samples. The chain employs TRBV7-9 and TRBJ1-4; no clear D. Sample: PBMCs. The CDR3 coding sequence is TGTGCCAGCAGCTTGCGTCAGGATAATGAAAAACTGTTTTGT. Amino acid sequence: CASSLRQDNEKLFC.